The 8 T cell receptor beta chains given below trace back to one sample, sequenced in a study of T cells in tuberculosis. This table comes from immunoSEQ multiplex PCR, and its TCRdb copy is limited to in-frame clones, with some not included. The table includes about 59,000 clones, 81% detected once. After thawing and overnight rest, PBMC were stained with GMM-loaded CD1B tetramer, viability dye and anti-CD3 for sorting. The lipid loaded on the CD1B tetramers was C32 glucose monomycolate from Rhodococcus equi. Sample: CD1b-GMM tetramer-negative cells sorted from PBMCs. The receptor set was obtained from an adult woman with latent tuberculosis.

The V call is TRBV29-1, the J call TRBJ2-3; 8 nucleotides line up with TRBD2. Germline CDR1 and CDR2: SQVTM and ANQGSEA. The CDR3 extends over 13 amino acids. The ends lost 8 bases at V and 0 bases at J; junction bases unmatched: 4. This CDR3 is CSQSGSSTDTQYF. CDR3 nucleotides: TGCAGCCAAAGCGGGAGTAGCACAGATACGCAGTATTTT.

V gene TRBV5-4 combines with J gene TRBJ2-3; D uncertain. V was trimmed by 1 base and J by 0 bases, leaving 6 bases between them. CDR1 SGHNT and CDR2 YYREEE come from the germline V gene (reference sequence). The CDR3 spans 14 residues. The CDR3 here is CASSLQTSTDTQYF. CDR3 DNA sequence: TGTGCCAGCAGCTTGCAAACTAGCACAGATACGCAGTATTTT.

The CDR3 loop reads CASSIGGGQIYEQYF. The DNA of the CDR3 is TGTGCCAGTAGTATCGGGGGGGGACAGATCTACGAGCAGTACTTC. The V gene is TRBV19, the J gene TRBJ2-7; tentatively, D is TRBD2 (8 bases). This CDR3 spans 15 amino acids. The germline gives CDR1 LNHDA, CDR2 SQIVND (reference sequence). V lost 3 bases to trimming and J lost 3 bases, with 15 bases between them.

This rearrangement joins TRBV4-2 to TRBJ2-3; 11 bases map to TRBD2. CDR1 and CDR2 from the germline V gene are LGHNA and YNFKEQ. The J segment lost 4 bases and the V segment lost 4 bases, leaving 13 bases of the junction unmatched. CDR3 size: 18 residues. CDR3 protein: CASSPTGGSGGGSDTQYF. CDR3 coding DNA: TGTGCCAGCAGCCCCACCGGCGGTAGCGGGGGGGGGTCAGATACGCAGTATTTT.

A single count supports this clone. The gene calls are TRBV4-2 and TRBJ2-1; the match to TRBD2 covers 12 bases. CDR1 and CDR2 (germline): LGHNA, YNFKEQ. V dropped 0 bases and J dropped 10; count of bases not matched to a gene: 10. The CDR3 covers 17 residues. This CDR3 reads CASSQDLGLAGGGEQFF. The CDR3 DNA is TGTGCCAGCAGCCAAGATTTAGGGCTAGCGGGAGGGGGGGAGCAGTTCTTC.

V usage is TRBV4-2 and J usage is TRBJ2-5; 11 bases are a match to TRBD2. Germline loops: CDR1 LGHNA, CDR2 YNFKEQ. With 5 bases clipped from V and 5 bases from J, the junction kept 7 bases outside the gene matches. This CDR3 has 15 amino acids. CDR3 coding DNA: TGTGCCAGCAGCGAGACTAGCGGGGATTTGGAGACCCAGTACTTC. Encoded protein: CASSETSGDLETQYF.

The V call is TRBV5-1, the J call TRBJ2-4, with a tentative D call TRBD1 (6 bases). CDR1 is SGHRS, CDR2 YFSETQ, per germline. V was clipped by 3 bases and J by 0 bases, with 13 bases between them. The CDR3 extends over 16 amino acids. CDR3 in amino acids: CASSSKGDLAKNIQYF. DNA for the CDR3: TGCGCCAGCAGCTCTAAGGGGGATTTAGCCAAAAACATTCAGTACTTC.

This clone turned up a few times. The chain has TRBV6-5 and TRBJ2-3, with 9 bases identical to TRBD2. Germline V CDR1 and CDR2: MNHEY, SVGAGI. The CDR3 is 15 residues long. After removal of 2 bases from V and 9 bases from J, the junction contained 9 bases not matched to a gene. CDR3 coding DNA: TGTGCCAGCAGTTACGGACTAGCGCACTCATCCACGCAGTATTTT. It codes for CASSYGLAHSSTQYF.